The present T cell receptor beta chain was sequenced within a study of shared clonotypes between healthy human individuals. The CDR3 totals 13 residues. Trimming pared 5 bases from V and 5 bases from J, leaving 12 bases between. Germline V gives CDR1 SSHAT, CDR2 FNYEAQ (reference sequence). The protocol was immunoSEQ multiplex PCR, while the TCRdb copy is restricted to in-frame clones and leaves out a portion. Here the sample spans 2 million to 2.5 million clones, 80% to 95% being singletons. This chain links TRBV7-7 with TRBJ2-5; D tentatively reads TRBD1 or TRBD2 (5 bases each). The sequencing sample was made of naive CD4+ T cells from PBMCs. Regarding subset: CD45RA+ positively selected. The source is a man aged 18 to 29 in good health. Some clones in this sample may be carry-over from other donors' samples. The CDR3 nucleotides read TGTGCCAGCAGCAGGCAGTGGGGGGAGACCCAGTACTTC. It codes for CASSRQWGETQYF.